This T cell receptor beta chain was obtained from a study of blood T cell repertoires in COVID-19. The wider study: Spain, Italy and the United States supplied samples that represented acute and convalescent COVID-19.

The CDR3 spans 13 residues. Per germline, CDR1 SEHNR and CDR2 FQNEAQ (reference sequence). Trimming took off 1 base at V and 7 bases at J, with 11 bases between the two ends. Authors' analysis steps: Amplification with reference gene primers provided the estimates of nucleated cell counts. Data came from immunoSEQ multiplex PCR; TCRdb stores just in-frame clones and leaves some out. Clone size and V and J calls were adopted from that table, with D and trimming inferred from the DNA. The table has around 310,000 clones, about 88% seen once. Participants were aged about 18 to 95 years, lived in roughly 23 US areas, and enrolled virtually. Either two negative PCRs, clearance, or symptom resolution qualified Cohort 3 donors as recovered.

Sequenced: PBMCs or T cells enriched from blood (not recorded which). The sequence was collected from a woman aged 40 to 55 who had recovered from COVID-19. V is TRBV7-9 and J is TRBJ2-7, with TRBD1 as a possible D gene (5 bases). In DNA, the CDR3 is TGTGCCAGCAGCTTAGAGACAGCCTGGGAGCAGTACTTC. Amino acid sequence: CASSLETAWEQYF.